Each of the 20 T cell receptor beta chains below was sequenced from the same sample in a study of Graves' ophthalmopathy and Graves' hyperthyroidism. Amplification targeted the TCR beta CDR3 regions, with RNA transcripts as the source material. HTBI primers served in a first-round RT-PCR, which a second-round multiplex PCR followed. TCRdb reprocessed the multiplex PCR reads with MiXCR, giving one entry per CDR3 protein. The sample lists approximately 460,000 distinct CDR3 sequences, around 15% occurring once. What was sequenced was blood. These receptors all stem from a young woman with Graves' ophthalmopathy.

This clonotype was detected only a few times. In DNA, the CDR3 is TGTGCCAGCAGCTTAGACCCCCCCGGGTACGAGCAGTACTTC. Its translation is CASSLDPPGYEQYF. The V gene is TRBV7-2, the J gene TRBJ2-7, with unresolved D. Trimming took 1 base from V and 4 from J, leaving 11 bases between them. CDR1 is SGHTA, CDR2 FQGNSA, per germline. The CDR3 is 14 amino acids.

This clonotype was counted ten times or more. The V call is TRBV6-1, the J call TRBJ1-1; no definite D call. Germline CDR1 and CDR2: MNHNS and SASEGT. Trimming removed 4 bases from V and 0 bases from J, with 9 bases in between. This CDR3 spans 14 amino acids. CDR3 amino acids: CASSGGMMNTEAFF. CDR3 in DNA: TGTGCCAGCAGTGGAGGGATGATGAACACTGAAGCTTTCTTT.

This clonotype was counted many times. The chain recombines TRBV6-5 with TRBJ2-5; 8 positions agree with TRBD2. The CDR3 loop spans 15 amino acids. Germline lookup yields CDR1 MNHEY and CDR2 SVGAGI. Trimming took 2 bases from V and 7 from J; bases not matched to a gene: 9. DNA of the CDR3: TGTGCCAGCAGTTACGGAGCGGGAGTTTTGGGGACCCAGTACTTC. Residues: CASSYGAGVLGTQYF.

This clonotype came up many times. The chain links TRBV9 to TRBJ2-7; the match to TRBD1 covers 7 bases. The CDR3 loop spans 16 amino acids. The V and J ends lost 4 bases and 3 bases, in that order; junction bases with no gene match: 13. CDR1 SGDLS and CDR2 YYNGEE come from the germline V gene. This chain's CDR3 is CASSSPAGTDNYEQYF. CDR3 bases: TGTGCCAGCAGCTCCCCGGCCGGGACAGATAACTACGAGCAGTACTTC.

Worth noting for this clonotype: A much larger clone sits a single nucleotide away, making a read error possible. The CDR3 bases are TGCGCCAGCAGCTTGGAGACGTTTTACACCGGGGAGCTGTTTTTT. Protein: CASSLETFYTGELFF. The rearrangement joins TRBV5-1 to TRBJ2-2; no definite D call. This CDR3 has 15 residues. Germline V gene data show CDR1 as SGHRS and CDR2 as YFSETQ. Trimming took off 0 bases at V and 3 bases at J, with 9 bases between the two ends.

V usage is TRBV12-3 or TRBV12-4 and J usage is TRBJ2-7; 11 bases are shared with TRBD2. CDR3 length: 14 amino acids. J gave up 7 bases and V 5 bases, and 7 bases lay outside the gene matches. Here the CDR3 reads CASSAGTSGWEQYF. In DNA, the CDR3 is TGTGCCAGCAGTGCCGGGACTAGCGGTTGGGAGCAGTACTTC.

Worth noting for this clonotype: The junction and the germline gene differ at one end; a read error may be behind it. CDR3 sequence (DNA): TGTGCTAGCAGCTTGGCGCCAAGTCTTCAAGAGACCCAGTACTTC. Its protein product is CASSLAPSLQETQYF. The V gene is TRBV7-7, the J gene TRBJ2-5; D gene ambiguous. CDR3 size: 15 residues. In germline, CDR1 is SSHAT, CDR2 FNYEAQ (reference sequence).

At least ten counts were recorded for this clonotype. The V gene is TRBV5-1, the J gene TRBJ1-1; weak D call: TRBD1 (6 bases). V was cut by 4 bases and J by 0 bases, with 13 bases left in between. The CDR3 has 15 residues. Germline lookup yields CDR1 SGHRS and CDR2 YFSETQ. The DNA of the CDR3 is TGCGCCAGCAGCGTTCCGGGACAACTGAACACTGAAGCTTTCTTT. Amino acids: CASSVPGQLNTEAFF.

This clonotype was recorded at least ten times. The gene calls are TRBV11-2 and TRBJ1-1; 8 bases agree with TRBD1. The trim removed 7 bases at V and 1 base at J, leaving 8 bases unmatched. Germline V gene sequence: CDR1 SGHAT, CDR2 FQNNGV. This CDR3 spans 15 amino acids. DNA of the CDR3: TGTGCCAGCACCCAACAGGGGGGGTGGAACACTGAAGCTTTCTTT. Translated, it gives CASTQQGGWNTEAFF.

The table lists this clonotype with many counts. The chain employs TRBV6-1 and TRBJ2-5; D is unclear. There are 12 residues in the CDR3. Per germline, CDR1 MNHNS and CDR2 SASEGT. Trimming took off 4 bases at V and 5 bases at J, with 8 bases between the two ends. CDR3 coding DNA: TGTGCCAGCAGTGGCGGAACTGAGACCCAGTACTTC. Translation gives CASSGGTETQYF.

The rearrangement joins TRBV19 to TRBJ1-2; possible D gene TRBD1, 5 bases. Looked up from germline, CDR1 is LNHDA and CDR2 is SQIVND (reference sequence). V gave up 7 bases and J gave up 6 bases, with 12 bases separating them. This CDR3 contains 12 residues. The CDR3 loop is CASTGTIDGYTF. In DNA, the CDR3 is TGTGCCAGTACCGGGACTATTGATGGCTACACCTTC. The entire variable domain, with the rest obtained from reference TRBV19 and TRBJ1-2, is as follows: DGGITQSPKYLFRKEGQNVTLSCEQNLNHDAMYWYRQDPGQGLRLIYYSQIVNDFQKGDIAEGYSVSREKKESFPLTVTSAQKNPTAFYLCASTGTIDGYTFGSGTRLTVV.

This clonotype showed up many times. The V gene is TRBV18, the J gene TRBJ1-2; D not certain. Trimming took off 0 bases at V and 8 bases at J, with 16 bases between the two ends. The CDR3 is 15 residues long. Germline CDR1 reads KGHSH; CDR2 reads LQKENI. The CDR3 region is CASSPPGRSQEGYTF. The CDR3 bases are TGTGCCAGCTCACCACCGGGCAGATCCCAGGAAGGCTACACCTTC.

Turning to this clonotype: The junction differs from germline at one of its ends, possibly a read error. DNA of the CDR3: TGTGCCACCAGTGATTCTTGGGACAGCAATCAGCCCCAGCTTTTT. Protein: CATSDSWDSNQPQLF. The V and J genes are TRBV24-1 and TRBJ1-5; TRBD1 agrees at 7 bases. CDR3 length: 15 residues. CDR1 is KGHDR, CDR2 SFDVKD, per germline.

This clonotype was observed at least ten times. The V gene is TRBV12-3 or TRBV12-4, the J gene TRBJ2-7; maybe TRBD1 (6 bases). V lost 6 bases to trimming and J lost 7 bases, with 16 bases between them. This CDR3 has 13 amino acids. As DNA, the CDR3 is TGTGCCAGCAGGGGGACAAGGTCGAAAGAGCAGTACTTC. It yields the protein CASRGTRSKEQYF.

The V and J genes are TRBV20-1 and TRBJ1-1, with D possibly matching TRBD1 (6 bases). CDR1 and CDR2 (germline): DFQATT, SNEGSKA (reference sequence). The CDR3 runs to 14 residues. The V end lost 6 bases, the J end lost 4 bases, and 18 bases lay between the germline ends. Written as DNA, the CDR3 is TGCAGTGCCCACCGCCCAGGGGCGACCACTGAAGCTTTCTTT. Translating gives CSAHRPGATTEAFF.

There are many counts of this clonotype. V and J are TRBV30 and TRBJ1-1, with unresolved D. Looked up from germline, CDR1 is GTSNPN and CDR2 is SVGIG (reference sequence). Between the trimmed V and J ends, which lost 1 base and 0 bases, there was a span of 6 bases. The CDR3 length is 13 residues. CDR3 coding DNA: TGTGCCTGGAGTGGAGATATGAACACTGAAGCTTTCTTT. Encoded protein: CAWSGDMNTEAFF.

The rearrangement links TRBV28 to TRBJ1-5; no reliable D call. The ends were cut back, 4 bases at V and 7 bases at J, with 17 bases in the middle. Germline CDR1 MDHEN, CDR2 SYDVKM. The CDR3 is 15 residues long. CDR3 region: CASSSPGEGGQPQHF. For the CDR3, the DNA is TGTGCCAGCAGTTCCCCCGGGGAGGGAGGACAGCCCCAGCATTTT.

This clonotype was counted many times. The rearrangement uses TRBV10-3 and TRBJ2-2; D is possibly TRBD1 (6 bases). The CDR3 consists of 12 residues. The germline V gene encodes CDR1 ENHRY and CDR2 SYGVKD. V was shortened by 6 bases and J by 7 bases, with 9 bases between the two germline ends. The CDR3 DNA reads TGTGCCATCAGGGACAGTGGCGGGGAGCTGTTTTTT. This translates into CAIRDSGGELFF.

This clonotype came up a few times. The chain employs TRBV30 and TRBJ1-1; TRBD1 aligns across 8 bases. The V gene end was trimmed by 0 bases and the J gene end by 0 bases; junction bases not matched to a gene: 15. CDR1 is GTSNPN, CDR2 SVGIG, per germline (reference sequence). The CDR3 sequence is 19 residues long. CDR3 DNA sequence: TGTGCCTGGAGTGTAAGGGGGAACCGACAGGGGAGCATGAACACTGAAGCTTTCTTT. This sequence encodes CAWSVRGNRQGSMNTEAFF.

This clonotype was recorded at least ten times. The V call is TRBV15, the J call TRBJ1-1, with 7 bases that match TRBD1. Trimming at V came to 5 bases and at J to 11 bases, leaving 8 bases not matched to a gene. Germline assignment: CDR1 LNHNV and CDR2 YYDKDF (reference sequence). This CDR3 region has 12 residues. Written as DNA, the CDR3 is TGTGCCACCAGCGAAAGGGGGCCGGGGGCTTTCTTT. It yields the protein CATSERGPGAFF.